This record covers a single TCR beta chain. Its antigen is still unknown. TCRdb's table, derived via immunoSEQ multiplex PCR, lists solely in-frame clones and lacks some. Here the sample spans over 30,000 clones, roughly 80% being singletons. The data were taken from a study of OX40 agonist ivuxolimab in advanced cancers. Across the study: Among those enrolled, mean age was about 63 years (range about 23 to 85) and 82.7% were male.

Germline values: CDR1 SGDLS, CDR2 YYNGEE. V was cut by 0 bases and J by 7 bases, with 11 bases left in between. This CDR3 is built from 14 residues. Broader study findings: At 0.1 to 3.0 mg/kg, clonal expansion of CD4+ and CD8+ blood T cells had occurred by week 6.

V usage is TRBV9 and J usage is TRBJ1-5; perhaps TRBD1 as D (5 bases). The sequence came from an adult with an advanced solid tumor such as melanoma, head and neck, liver or kidney cancer. The specimen was CD4+ or CD8+ T cells sorted from blood, collected in a trial of the OX40 agonist ivuxolimab. DNA of the CDR3: TGTGCCAGCAGCGTAGCCGGCCAGGGACAGCCCCAGCATTTT. Its translation is CASSVAGQGQPQHF.